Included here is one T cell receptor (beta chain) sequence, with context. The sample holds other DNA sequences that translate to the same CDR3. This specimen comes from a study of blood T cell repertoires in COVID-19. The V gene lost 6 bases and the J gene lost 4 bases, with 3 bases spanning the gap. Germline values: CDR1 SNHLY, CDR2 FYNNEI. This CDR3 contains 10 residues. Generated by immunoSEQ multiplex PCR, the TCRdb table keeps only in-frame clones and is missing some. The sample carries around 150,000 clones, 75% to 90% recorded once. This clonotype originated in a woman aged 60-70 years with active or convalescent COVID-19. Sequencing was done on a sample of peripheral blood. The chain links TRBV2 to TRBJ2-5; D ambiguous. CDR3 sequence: CASRRETQYF. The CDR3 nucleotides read TGTGCCAGCAGGAGAGAGACCCAGTACTTC. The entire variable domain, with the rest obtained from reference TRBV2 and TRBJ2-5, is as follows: EPEVTQTPSHQVTQMGQEVILRCVPISNHLYFYWYRQILGQKVEFLVSFYNNEISEKSEIFDDQFSVERPDGSNFTLKIRSTKLEDSAMYFCASRRETQYFGPGTRLLVL.